These 25 T cell receptor beta chains came from one sample sequenced in a study of regulatory T cells in long-lasting Graves disease. The time point here: newly diagnosed GD, antithyroid drugs for less than 3 months. PBMC RNA served as the TCR library source. CDR3-region Arm-PCR and iRepertoire HTBI primers produced the TCR beta libraries. TCRdb itself ran the multiplex PCR reads through MiXCR, one entry per CDR3 protein. Of about 400,000 distinct CDR3 sequences listed, around 15% are singletons. These data are also associated with another study on T cells in Graves' hyperthyroidism and ophthalmopathy.

Source: peripheral blood mononuclear cells (PBMCs), taken at new diagnosis, from a patient treated with antithyroid drugs. These TCRs come from a woman between 18 and 30 years old with Graves disease.

The CDR3, as DNA: TGTGCCACGACAGGGCCGGAGTACGAGCAGTACTTC. It encodes CATTGPEYEQYF. The chain has TRBV10-3 and TRBJ2-7, with 7 positions matching TRBD1. Germline CDR1 is ENHRY and CDR2 is SYGVKD. This CDR3 is built from 12 residues. The junction had 7 bases not matched to a gene; V was cut back by 10 bases and J by 4 bases.

This clonotype was counted ten times or more. This chain links TRBV11-2 with TRBJ2-7; the D gene is possibly TRBD2 (5 bases). CDR1 is SGHAT, CDR2 FQNNGV, per germline. The CDR3 sequence is 13 residues long. V lost 4 bases, J lost 3 bases, and 10 bases lay in between. The CDR3 region is CASSSGLIYEQYF. Written as DNA, the CDR3 is TGTGCCAGCAGCTCCGGACTGATCTACGAGCAGTACTTC.

There are many counts of this clonotype. The chain combines TRBV5-1 with TRBJ2-1; 8 bases agree with TRBD1. This CDR3 is built from 15 residues. J was trimmed by 1 base and V by 0 bases; bases with no gene match: 0. CDR1 is SGHRS, CDR2 YFSETQ, per germline. The CDR3 region has the DNA TGCGCCAGCAGCTTGGGGGACAGGTCCTACAATGAGCAGTTCTTC. This encodes CASSLGDRSYNEQFF. Together with reference TRBV5-1 and TRBJ2-1, the CDR3 gives the full variable domain: KAGVTQTPRYLIKTRGQQVTLSCSPISGHRSVSWYQQTPGQGLQFLFEYFSETQRNKGNFPGRFSGRQFSNSRSEMNVSTLELGDSALYLCASSLGDRSYNEQFFGPGTRLTVL.

This clonotype was seen many times. This rearrangement joins TRBV5-1 to TRBJ2-1, with no clear D. CDR3 size: 16 residues. Trimming shortened V by 2 bases and J by 8 bases, and 20 bases separated the two germline ends. CDR1 SGHRS and CDR2 YFSETQ come from the germline V gene. CDR3 sequence (DNA): TGCGCCAGCAGCTTACCCCCGGCTTCCGGGTCAGATGAGCAGTTCTTC. Translation gives CASSLPPASGSDEQFF.

This clonotype was seen many times. J is TRBJ2-5 and V is TRBV6-2 or TRBV6-3; D perhaps matches TRBD1 (5 bases). The CDR3 spans 14 residues. Trimming cost V 0 bases and J 1 base, with 6 bases left between them. Germline V gene lookup returns CDR1 MNHEY and CDR2 SVGEGT. DNA for the CDR3: TGTGCCAGCAGTTACTCGGGGCGCCAAGAGACCCAGTACTTC. This gives the protein CASSYSGRQETQYF.

The chain uses TRBV27 and TRBJ2-1; TRBD2 matches 8 bases. The V gene end was trimmed by 3 bases and the J gene end by 0 bases; junction bases not matched to a gene: 7. The CDR3 consists of 17 residues. Germline V gene sequence: CDR1 MNHEY, CDR2 SMNVEV (reference sequence). The CDR3 region is CASSFRLAKDSYNEQFF. The CDR3 region has the DNA TGTGCCAGCAGTTTTAGACTAGCGAAAGACTCCTACAATGAGCAGTTCTTC.

The table lists this clonotype with many counts. This chain links TRBV28 with TRBJ2-3; 7 nucleotides line up with TRBD1. This CDR3 has 14 amino acids. The germline CDR1 and CDR2 sequences are MDHEN and SYDVKM. V lost 7 bases and J lost 0; bases outside the gene matches: 4. CDR3 in DNA: TGTGCCAGCATGGCGACAGGGAGCACAGATACGCAGTATTTT. Translation: CASMATGSTDTQYF.

This clonotype was picked up a small number of times. This chain links TRBV4-2 with TRBJ1-1, with TRBD1 matching 7 bases. The CDR3 is 19 residues long. CDR1 LGHNA and CDR2 YNFKEQ come from the germline V gene. V lost 1 base, J lost 0 bases, and 14 bases stayed unmatched. The CDR3 nucleotides are TGTGCCAGCAGCCAAGGAATAGGTGCCGGGACAGCGATGAACACTGAAGCTTTCTTT. It specifies CASSQGIGAGTAMNTEAFF.

This clonotype was seen repeatedly, ten times or more. V gene TRBV6-1 combines with J gene TRBJ2-3, with 12 positions matching TRBD2. The germline CDR1 and CDR2 sequences are MNHNS and SASEGT. This CDR3 contains 16 residues. J was trimmed by 0 bases and V by 7 bases; bases with no gene match: 5. The CDR3 protein is CASNLLAGGSTDTQYF. The CDR3 nucleotides are TGTGCCAGCAACTTGCTAGCGGGGGGGAGCACAGATACGCAGTATTTT.

In its sample, this clonotype was seen many times. The chain combines TRBV20-1 with TRBJ2-4, with TRBD1 matching over 8 bases. There are 15 residues in the CDR3. Trimming cost V 5 bases and J 1 base; bases outside gene matches: 7. In germline, CDR1 is DFQATT, CDR2 SNEGSKA (reference sequence). CDR3 amino acids: CSAETGATAKNIQYF. The CDR3 DNA follows: TGCAGTGCTGAGACAGGGGCCACTGCCAAAAACATTCAGTACTTC.

The table lists this clonotype with a few counts. V gene TRBV14 combines with J gene TRBJ2-1; D is possibly TRBD1 or TRBD2 (6 bases each). From germline, CDR1 is SGHDN and CDR2 FVKESK. There are 16 residues in the CDR3. Between the trimmed V and J ends, which lost 0 bases and 9 bases, there was a span of 18 bases. CDR3 protein: CASSQEGGFAIGEQFF. The CDR3 nucleotides read TGTGCCAGCAGCCAAGAAGGGGGGTTTGCTATCGGTGAGCAGTTCTTC.

V gene TRBV3-1 combines with J gene TRBJ1-5; the D is unclear. Germline V gene sequence: CDR1 LGHDT, CDR2 YNNKEL (reference sequence). V was trimmed by 0 bases and J by 9 bases, leaving 12 bases between them. This CDR3 has 14 amino acids. CDR3 loop: CASSQEGLLRPQHF. CDR3 DNA: TGTGCCAGCAGCCAAGAGGGCCTCTTGAGGCCCCAGCATTTT.

This clonotype was found a few times. The genes are TRBV6-2 or TRBV6-3 and TRBJ2-3, with 9 bases lining up with TRBD1. V trimming: 2 bases; J trimming: 4 bases; junction bases outside the gene matches: 16. Germline CDR1 MNHEY, CDR2 SVGEGT. The length of the CDR3 is 19 residues. The CDR3 nucleotides are TGTGCCAGCAGTTACACCTCCCGAATAGGACAGGGGAGCGCAGATACGCAGTATTTT. Translating it yields CASSYTSRIGQGSADTQYF.

This clonotype was recorded many times. The chain carries TRBV12-3 or TRBV12-4 and TRBJ2-7, with 8 bases matching TRBD1. The CDR3 is 13 amino acids. V lost 3 bases, J lost 6 bases, and 4 bases stayed unmatched. CDR3 sequence: CASSFSGGSEQYF. The CDR3 DNA sequence: TGTGCCAGCAGTTTCTCAGGGGGCAGCGAGCAGTACTTC.

This clonotype was counted ten times or more. The chain is built from TRBV7-9 and TRBJ2-1, with D possibly matching TRBD2 (7 bases). The CDR3 spans 12 residues. V gave up 4 bases and J gave up 8 bases, with 9 bases separating them. Germline V gene lookup returns CDR1 SEHNR and CDR2 FQNEAQ (reference sequence). CDR3 loop: CASSWGGHEQFF. CDR3 DNA sequence: TGTGCCAGCAGCTGGGGGGGGCATGAGCAGTTCTTC.

The J gene is TRBJ2-4, the V gene TRBV15; D possibly corresponds to TRBD2 (6 bases). Germline CDR1 reads LNHNV; CDR2 reads YYDKDF (reference sequence). The CDR3 consists of 13 residues. With 5 bases removed from V and 3 bases from J, the gap between germline ends came to 8 bases. The CDR3 DNA is TGTGCCACCAGCGAGGGACTCAAAAACATTCAGTACTTC. This sequence encodes CATSEGLKNIQYF.

This clonotype was detected a few times. This chain joins TRBV15 and TRBJ1-2; a weak D match, TRBD1 (6 bases). This CDR3 region has 18 residues. Per the germline V gene, CDR1 is LNHNV and CDR2 is YYDKDF (reference sequence). V lost 1 base to trimming and J lost 3 bases, with 21 bases between them. The CDR3 DNA reads TGTGCCACCAGCAGAGCCCCAAGCCGGGACACGGGCGACTATGGCTACACCTTC. Amino acid sequence: CATSRAPSRDTGDYGYTF. Combining the CDR3 with reference TRBV15 and TRBJ1-2 gives the whole variable domain DAMVIQNPRYQVTQFGKPVTLSCSQTLNHNVMYWYQQKSSQAPKLLFHYYDKDFNNEADTPDNFQSRRPNTSFCFLDIRSPGLGDTAMYLCATSRAPSRDTGDYGYTFGSGTRLTVV.

This clonotype was recorded at least ten times. This chain uses TRBV3-1 with TRBJ1-5, with D possibly TRBD1 on 6 matching bases. The CDR3 length is 16 residues. Looked up from germline, CDR1 is LGHDT and CDR2 is YNNKEL (reference sequence). V was trimmed by 0 bases and J by 7 bases, leaving 16 bases between them. The CDR3 reads CASSQDHTGYRQPQHF. CDR3 bases: TGTGCCAGCAGCCAAGACCACACAGGGTATAGGCAGCCCCAGCATTTT.

This clonotype was observed many times. The chain recombines TRBV11-2 with TRBJ2-7; D ambiguous. V lost 7 bases and J lost 0, with 16 bases in between. This CDR3 spans 15 amino acids. In germline, CDR1 is SGHAT, CDR2 FQNNGV. CDR3 in DNA: TGTGCCAGCACTCTCGTTGGATCGAGCTCCTACGAGCAGTACTTC. The encoded protein is CASTLVGSSSYEQYF.

There are many counts of this clonotype. V and J are TRBV11-2 and TRBJ2-5; TRBD2 agrees at 9 bases. The V gene's germline CDR1 is SGHAT and CDR2 FQNNGV. The trim removed 3 bases at V and 2 bases at J, leaving 16 bases unmatched. CDR3 length equals 19 residues. The CDR3 here is CASSFPLRERGAQQETQYF. CDR3 sequence (DNA): TGTGCCAGCAGCTTTCCCTTGCGGGAGCGGGGGGCCCAACAAGAGACCCAGTACTTC.

This clonotype was detected many times. The rearrangement links TRBV2 to TRBJ2-4, with 12 bases identical to TRBD1. The CDR3 loop spans 17 amino acids. Germline V gene data show CDR1 as SNHLY and CDR2 as FYNNEI. The V gene end was trimmed by 8 bases and the J gene end by 1 base; junction bases not matched to a gene: 9. The CDR3 nucleotides read TGTGCCAGCCGGGACAGGGGGCTTGATTCTGCCAAAAACATTCAGTACTTC. This codes for CASRDRGLDSAKNIQYF. Based on the CDR3 plus reference TRBV2 and TRBJ2-4, the full variable domain is EPEVTQTPSHQVTQMGQEVILRCVPISNHLYFYWYRQILGQKVEFLVSFYNNEISEKSEIFDDQFSVERPDGSNFTLKIRSTKLEDSAMYFCASRDRGLDSAKNIQYFGAGTRLSVL.

This clonotype was detected ten times or more. This rearrangement joins TRBV18 to TRBJ1-5; 7 bases align to TRBD1. Germline values: CDR1 KGHSH, CDR2 LQKENI. The length of the CDR3 is 14 residues. V gave up 3 bases and J gave up 5 bases; unmatched junction bases: 4. CDR3 sequence (DNA): TGTGCCAGCTCACCGGGACAGCAAGATCAGCCCCAGCATTTT. It codes for CASSPGQQDQPQHF.

V gene TRBV27 combines with J gene TRBJ2-3, with 8 positions matching TRBD1. The CDR3 is made up of 13 amino acids. Trimming took 5 bases from V and 10 from J; bases not matched to a gene: 8. In germline, CDR1 is MNHEY, CDR2 SMNVEV (reference sequence). The CDR3 region has the DNA TGTGCCAGCAGTGGCCCAGGGGGCTTATCGCAGTATTTT. This gives the protein CASSGPGGLSQYF.

The chain has TRBV27 and TRBJ2-7; tentative D call: TRBD2 (6 bases). V lost 4 bases and J 4 bases, leaving 20 bases between the germline ends. Germline CDR1 is MNHEY and CDR2 is SMNVEV (reference sequence). This CDR3 has 16 amino acids. CDR3 nucleotide sequence: TGTGCCAGCAGTTCAGGGTTGGCGGGGCCCTTTTACGAGCAGTACTTC. As protein: CASSSGLAGPFYEQYF.

The table lists this clonotype with a few counts. At one of its ends the junction is not consistent with the germline gene, which may arise from a read error. The V gene is TRBV20-1, the J gene TRBJ2-1; a weak D match, TRBD2 (5 bases). The CDR3 extends over 12 amino acids. The V gene's germline CDR1 is DFQATT and CDR2 SNEGSKA (reference sequence). CDR3 in DNA: TGCAGTGCGAGAGCGGCCTACAATGAGCAGTTCTTC. It yields the protein CSARAAYNEQFF.